The 4 T cell receptor beta chains presented below share a single source sample, sequenced in a study of shared clonotypes between healthy human individuals (dated by TCRdb to the early 2020s). The library was made by the immunoSEQ multiplex PCR assay. Drawn from immuneACCESS, this table holds only the in-frame rearrangements with V and J called that TCRdb kept. Clones are partly lost; checked studies trace under half to an unresolved V gene and leave the rest unexplained. Present in this sample are about 2.4 million clones, approximately 93% of which were seen just once. The top ten clones comprise 0.36% of the sample. Material: naive CD4+ T cells from PBMCs. The cell subset or site label corresponds to: CD45RA+ positively selected. These receptors all stem from a man younger than 35 in good health. Some clones in this sample may be carry-over from other donors' samples.

The chain joins TRBV5-1 to TRBJ2-5; D remains unclear. In germline, CDR1 is SGHRS, CDR2 YFSETQ. V lost 0 bases to trimming and J lost 4 bases, with 13 bases between them. CDR3 length: 15 residues. Here the CDR3 DNA reads TGCGCCAGCAGCTTGGATTTAGGTTATCTAGAGACCCAGTACTTC. It yields the protein CASSLDLGYLETQYF.

The J gene is TRBJ1-1, the V gene TRBV5-1; no clear D. The CDR3 totals 12 residues. Germline CDR1 SGHRS, CDR2 YFSETQ. With 4 bases removed from V and 7 bases from J, the gap between germline ends came to 11 bases. Here the CDR3 DNA reads TGCGCCAGCAGCATCATAGGAATTGAAGCTTTCTTT. Translating gives CASSIIGIEAFF.

J is TRBJ1-2 and V is TRBV28, with D perhaps TRBD1 (6 bases). This CDR3 is built from 14 residues. Germline V gene sequence: CDR1 MDHEN, CDR2 SYDVKM. Trimming removed 7 bases from V and 2 bases from J, with 14 bases in between. The chain's CDR3 is CASTLGGVNYGYTF. The CDR3 region has the DNA TGTGCCAGCACCCTTGGGGGCGTAAACTATGGCTACACCTTC.

For the CDR3, the DNA is TGCGCCAGCAGCCCCGGACAGGGGGTGTATCAGCCCCAGCATTTT. This gives the protein CASSPGQGVYQPQHF. The V and J genes are TRBV5-1 and TRBJ1-5; 10 bases match TRBD1. There are 15 residues in the CDR3. Germline loops: CDR1 SGHRS, CDR2 YFSETQ. The V gene end was trimmed by 4 bases and the J gene end by 5 bases; junction bases not matched to a gene: 6. Combining the CDR3 with reference TRBV5-1 and TRBJ1-5 gives the whole variable domain KAGVTQTPRYLIKTRGQQVTLSCSPISGHRSVSWYQQTPGQGLQFLFEYFSETQRNKGNFPGRFSGRQFSNSRSEMNVSTLELGDSALYLCASSPGQGVYQPQHFGDGTRLSIL.